The 18 T cell receptor beta chains below come from one sample, sequenced in a study of a mutant IDH1 vaccine in newly diagnosed glioma. Time point in this sample: week 5, during vaccination. The study gave 300 ug of mutant IDH1 20-mer peptide per vaccine dose, with topical imiquimod. These receptors have no known antigen. Libraries were prepared by immunoSEQ multiplex PCR; TCRdb keeps only in-frame clonotypes and omits some of them. The table shows tens of thousands of clones, with around nine tenths occurring only once. The sample consisted of PBMCs, taken from a glioma patient whose treatment included an IDH1 peptide vaccine. The receptor source for this set is a woman between 50 and 59 years old with glioma.

The V gene is TRBV6-5, the J gene TRBJ1-6, with unresolved D. CDR1 is MNHEY and CDR2 is SVGAGI in the germline V gene. The CDR3 sequence is 14 residues long. Trimming pared 2 bases from V and 7 bases from J, leaving 9 bases between. DNA of the CDR3: TGTGCCAGCAGTTACGGGCGGCAAAATTCACCCCTCCACTTT. Translation gives CASSYGRQNSPLHF.

This chain joins TRBV19 and TRBJ2-7; the D is unclear. CDR1 is LNHDA and CDR2 is SQIVND in the germline V gene (reference sequence). This CDR3 has 12 residues. Trimming cost V 7 bases and J 1 base, with 8 bases left between them. The CDR3 spells CASTSQSYEQYF. Here the CDR3 DNA reads TGTGCCAGTACCTCACAGTCCTACGAGCAGTACTTC.

This sequence joins TRBV4-2 and TRBJ2-3; D not resolved. This CDR3 has 13 residues. The V gene's germline CDR1 is LGHNA and CDR2 YNFKEQ. Trimming took off 0 bases at V and 8 bases at J, with 9 bases between the two ends. The CDR3 DNA follows: TGTGCCAGCAGCCAAGAGGACCCTACTACGCAGTATTTT. Its protein product is CASSQEDPTTQYF.

This chain links TRBV4-1 with TRBJ1-5; D is unresolved. Trimming stripped 1 base from V and 2 bases from J, with 6 bases between. This CDR3 is built from 14 residues. Germline V gene lookup returns CDR1 MGHRA and CDR2 YSYEKL. CDR3 in amino acids: CASSQGVGNQPQHF. CDR3 DNA: TGCGCCAGCAGCCAAGGAGTAGGCAATCAGCCCCAGCATTTT.

This chain uses TRBV5-1 with TRBJ2-2; 9 bases are shared with TRBD1. After removal of 4 bases from V and 3 bases from J, the junction contained 4 bases not matched to a gene. CDR3 size: 15 residues. Germline V CDR1 and CDR2: SGHRS, YFSETQ. The CDR3 sequence: CASSIQGADTGELFF. The CDR3 DNA sequence: TGCGCCAGCAGCATACAGGGGGCGGACACCGGGGAGCTGTTTTTT.

The chain combines TRBV5-1 with TRBJ2-1, with 11 bases fitting TRBD2. In germline, CDR1 is SGHRS, CDR2 YFSETQ. This CDR3 has 14 residues. Germline trimming cut 7 bases from V and 5 bases from J; bases unmatched to any gene: 5. The CDR3 DNA reads TGCGCCAGCTCCGGGACTAGCGGACACAATGAGCAGTTCTTC. Residues: CASSGTSGHNEQFF.

The rearrangement joins TRBV5-1 to TRBJ1-3, with D possibly TRBD1 on 5 matching bases. The germline V gene encodes CDR1 SGHRS and CDR2 YFSETQ. With 4 bases removed from V and 0 bases from J, the gap between germline ends came to 14 bases. The CDR3 is 16 residues long. The CDR3 coding sequence is TGCGCCAGCAGCCTGGGGCTGCGAAGCTCTGGAAACACCATATATTTT. It specifies CASSLGLRSSGNTIYF.

DNA of the CDR3: TGTGCCAGCAGCCCTCTAGGAGCGGGAGGGACCACCGGGGAGCTGTTTTTT. Translation gives CASSPLGAGGTTGELFF. The chain couples TRBV5-4 to TRBJ2-2; TRBD2 aligns across 10 bases. V lost 4 bases and J lost 4; bases outside the gene matches: 10. There are 17 residues in the CDR3. CDR1 and CDR2 (germline): SGHNT, YYREEE (reference sequence).

This chain joins TRBV30 and TRBJ1-3; unclear D gene. Germline-derived CDR1 and CDR2 are GTSNPN and SVGIG (reference sequence). Trimming stripped 4 bases from V and 3 bases from J, with 16 bases between. The CDR3 runs 15 residues. The CDR3 loop reads CAWTPPGRDGNTIYF. The DNA of the CDR3 is TGTGCCTGGACCCCCCCTGGAAGGGATGGAAACACCATATATTTT.

The chain links TRBV10-3 to TRBJ2-1; D possibly matches TRBD1 or TRBD2 (5 bases each). The V end lost 6 bases, the J end lost 10 bases, and 7 bases lay between the germline ends. Germline V gene data show CDR1 as ENHRY and CDR2 as SYGVKD. The CDR3 sequence is 10 residues long. The CDR3 sequence: CAIRGEEQFF. As DNA, the CDR3 is TGTGCCATCAGGGGGGAGGAGCAGTTCTTC.

The chain combines TRBV18 with TRBJ1-2; a possible D gene is TRBD1 (5 bases). The germline CDR1 and CDR2 sequences are KGHSH and LQKENI. The CDR3 is 14 amino acids. V lost 4 bases to trimming and J lost 3 bases, with 12 bases between them. The CDR3 DNA reads TGTGCCAGCTCACTATCGACAGAACACTATGGCTACACCTTC. Its translation: CASSLSTEHYGYTF.

The gene calls are TRBV10-3 and TRBJ2-7; 12 bases map to TRBD1. Germline V gene sequence: CDR1 ENHRY, CDR2 SYGVKD. The trim removed 8 bases at V and 5 bases at J, leaving 7 bases unmatched. This CDR3 is built from 14 residues. CDR3 loop: CAIGPGTGGDEQYF. The CDR3 region has the DNA TGTGCCATCGGCCCGGGGACAGGGGGCGACGAGCAGTACTTC.

The chain links TRBV7-9 to TRBJ2-7, with 13 bases aligning to TRBD2. The germline CDR1 and CDR2 sequences are SEHNR and FQNEAQ (reference sequence). V dropped 5 bases and J dropped 2; count of bases not matched to a gene: 3. The length of the CDR3 is 15 residues. This CDR3 reads CASSTTSGRAYEQYF. The DNA for the CDR3 is TGTGCCAGCAGCACCACTAGCGGGAGGGCCTACGAGCAGTACTTC.

The chain couples TRBV11-1 to TRBJ2-3; TRBD2 aligns across 7 bases. V shed 5 bases and J 14 bases; nucleotides not matched to a gene: 13. CDR3 size: 13 residues. Germline values: CDR1 SGHAT, CDR2 FQDESV (reference sequence). DNA for the CDR3: TGTGCCAGCAGCCCCAATGTGAAGCGGGGAGTGTATTTT. Amino acid sequence: CASSPNVKRGVYF.

The chain uses TRBV6-5 and TRBJ2-3; 10 bases fit TRBD2. The germline V gene has CDR1 MNHEY and CDR2 SVGAGI. Trimming at V came to 6 bases and at J to 5 bases, leaving 8 bases not matched to a gene. The CDR3 has 15 amino acids. This chain's CDR3 is CASSQGTSVLDTQYF. CDR3 DNA: TGTGCCAGCAGCCAGGGGACTAGCGTCCTAGATACGCAGTATTTT.

In regard to this clone: The same CDR3 can be traced to other DNA sequences in this sample. The chain combines TRBV5-1 with TRBJ2-1, with D perhaps TRBD2 (6 bases). Per germline, CDR1 SGHRS and CDR2 YFSETQ. The V gene lost 0 bases and the J gene lost 1 base, with 8 bases spanning the gap. The CDR3 contains 15 residues. Written as DNA, the CDR3 is TGCGCCAGCAGCTTGGCGGCGGGATCCTACAATGAGCAGTTCTTC. This sequence encodes CASSLAAGSYNEQFF.

As to this clone: The junction departs from germline at one end; a sequencing error may be responsible. V gene TRBV2 combines with J gene TRBJ1-6, with 7 positions matching TRBD1. Germline CDR1 reads SNHLY; CDR2 reads FYNNEI. The CDR3 runs 15 residues. DNA for the CDR3: TGTGCCAGCAGCGAAGCGGAACAGGGGATGACACCCCTCCACTTT. Translated, it gives CASSEAEQGMTPLHF.

The V gene is TRBV10-3, the J gene TRBJ2-7, with TRBD1 as a possible D gene (6 bases). The CDR3 is made up of 14 amino acids. CDR1 is ENHRY and CDR2 is SYGVKD in the germline V gene. V was cut by 4 bases and J by 3 bases, with 13 bases left in between. The CDR3 reads CAISGGTTIYEQYF. CDR3 nucleotides: TGTGCCATCAGTGGAGGGACAACGATCTACGAGCAGTACTTC.